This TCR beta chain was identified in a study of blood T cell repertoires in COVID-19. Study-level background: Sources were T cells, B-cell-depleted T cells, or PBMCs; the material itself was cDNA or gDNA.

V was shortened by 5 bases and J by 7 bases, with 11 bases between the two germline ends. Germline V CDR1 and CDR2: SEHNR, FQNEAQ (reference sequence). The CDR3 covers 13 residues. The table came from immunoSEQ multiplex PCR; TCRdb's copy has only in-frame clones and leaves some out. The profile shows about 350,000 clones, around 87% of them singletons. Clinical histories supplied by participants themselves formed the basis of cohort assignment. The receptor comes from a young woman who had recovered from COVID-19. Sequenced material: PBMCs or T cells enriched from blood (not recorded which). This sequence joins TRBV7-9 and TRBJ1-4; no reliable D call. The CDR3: CASSRRPGEKLFF. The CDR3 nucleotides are TGTGCCAGCAGCAGACGGCCGGGTGAAAAACTGTTTTTT.